This TCR beta chain was profiled in a study of cytomegalovirus exposure and HLA in healthy donors (dated by TCRdb to 2016 to 2017). In the study overall: According to an earlier analysis of a few hundred of the donors, about 179 million T cells yielded 90 million to 140 million unique TCR beta sequences and 276 Gb of sequence data. The study aimed to test whether signatures of past pathogen exposure could be identified by cataloging public T cell receptors. Both class I and class II loci were covered by HLA typing, at four-digit resolution. An earlier analysis of 587 of the donors used high-throughput TCR beta sequencing to judge whether each TCR beta V gene segment behaved as functional or pseudogenic. About 300 gigabases of sequencing data and around 87 million unique TCR sequences were included in an early release covering roughly 700 HLA-typed donors. Across 398 genotyped donors of the cohort, an average of approximately 240,000 unique TCR beta nucleotide sequences per donor were sequenced, and 15% to 20% of those sequences were non-productive. The study profiled the T cell repertoires of some 610 subjects by immunosequencing and related them to cytomegalovirus serostatus. High-throughput TCR immunosequencing, statistical association of individual TCRs with disease status, and machine learning were combined to predict cytomegalovirus infection status. Donor age, sex, ethnicity and CMV serostatus were collected together with the repertoire data. In a later genetic analysis, genome-wide SNP genotypes for 398 of the 666 donors were used, and that subset was treated as a discovery cohort. Among the roughly 400 genotyped donors, about 85% belonged to the genetic ancestry cluster associated with self-reported Caucasian donors. In addition to the first cohort of several hundred subjects, a separate validation cohort of approximately 130 different subjects was used. All discovery cohort repertoires had been generated on a single sequencing platform. Five DR-DQ haplotypes were handled as single units for association and clustering because linkage in the cohort was strong. In a later analysis, previously published TCR beta repertoires from several hundred donors were re-analyzed and high-resolution HLA genotyping was added so that TCR occurrence patterns could be studied. The later analysis used no new phenotypic data to find candidate immune exposures, relying instead on TCR beta sequences and their occurrence across donors. Typing coverage differed by locus: A, B, C, DRB1 and DQB1 were typed in roughly 620-640 donors, DQA1 in about 500, DPA1 in 606, and DPB1 in about 450.

Study-wide conclusions, independent of this receptor: An association between a missense DCLRE1C variant and V-gene and J-gene trimming of TCR beta chains was found in a later genetic analysis and replicated in an independent cohort. In a later genetic analysis, fewer N-insertions in productive TCRs were reported among donors in an Asian-associated ancestry cluster than the roughly 700-donor mean. A cluster of highly shared sequence variants was judged likely to represent a technical artifact of the sequencing pipeline. According to the authors, the approach could potentially be generalized to other disease states and immunological phenotypes. In the study, around 150 TCR beta chains were listed as associated with cytomegalovirus. Because HLA typing was missing for some donors at each locus, association tests included only the typed subset. A further reported finding was that TCR beta sequences accurately predicted the HLA-A and HLA-B alleles for most subjects in the first cohort. Specific HLA alleles were associated with 15,000 to 20,000 TCR beta sequences at a false discovery rate of 0.05 in a later analysis. Cytomegalovirus status was reported to be diagnosed by the classifier with high specificity and sensitivity in both the original and validation cohorts. Linkage disequilibrium might explain the correlated functional status among segregating V segments, but an unknown experimental factor could not be ruled out. In a later analysis, several top co-occurrence clusters were reported to appear linked to parvovirus B19, influenza, CMV and Epstein-Barr virus. In an earlier analysis of roughly 560 of the donors, most TCR beta V segments were observed in productive rearrangements about 87% or about 30% of the time, broadly matching IMGT annotations. When HLA alleles, especially DR and DQ, strongly co-occurred, attributing TCR associations to individual alleles was difficult. Across donors, most TCR sequences were observed very rarely, whereas some public TCRs were present in many individuals. Because counts were too low, more than 15 rarely observed V segments, including chromosome 9 orphons, were excluded from the earlier analysis of some 590 of the donors. In vitro tests confirmed that a few of the cytomegalovirus-associated TCR beta chains recognize cytomegalovirus antigens. Immune exposure information for the cohort was limited to CMV serostatus. According to a later analysis, TCR association rates differed among HLA loci, with DRB1 alleles showing the most associated TCRs and HLA-C alleles showing the fewest. The cohort was sequenced for TCR beta chains only, and without alpha or paired-chain data the features that could be detected were limited. Sequencing depth was assumed to be roughly uniform across donors in the presence/absence analyses, though that assumption may not hold. Compared with equally common non-associated chains, HLA-associated TCR beta chains in a later analysis were more clonally expanded and had lower generation probabilities. A later analysis found that most CMV-associated TCR beta chains appeared HLA-restricted, with HLA associations seemingly driven largely by CMV exposure.

The cohort consisted of hundreds of healthy bone marrow donors. At the time of sampling, all cohort members were nominally healthy, though unrecorded immune exposures were likely present. The donor was CMV seropositive and was included in the group of approximately 310 seropositive cohort members. A peripheral blood sample was collected from each donor, and TCR beta sequencing was performed on peripheral blood mononuclear cells. The Qiagen DNeasy Blood Extraction Kit was used to extract genomic DNA from the blood cell samples. Receptors were amplified or captured by the immunoSEQ multiplex PCR assay. A mixture of 60 forward primers for TCR Vbeta segments and 13 reverse primers for TCR Jbeta segments was used in the multiplex PCR. The CDR3 region of rearranged TCR beta genes was amplified from genomic DNA with a multiplex PCR assay. On the Illumina HiSeq System, the amplified TCR beta libraries were sequenced as 87-base-pair reads. The study's own analysis went as follows. In a later analysis, roughly 80 million unique TCR beta chains were counted across the 650 to 700 repertoires, and roughly 9.9 million of these chains were shared by at least two donors. A nearest-neighbor algorithm error-corrected the raw reads and collapsed the reads into unique sequences, merging closely related sequences to remove PCR and sequencing errors. Alignment of CDR3 sequences to IMGT reference sequences was used to assign V, D and J gene segments. For a sequence to be retained, a match of at least six nucleotides to both a V gene segment and a J gene segment was required. Rearrangements were classified as productive when the CDR3 lacked stop codons and remained in frame with V and J, and all other rearrangements were classified as non-productive. CDR3 was defined according to IMGT convention as the region running from the second conserved V-encoded cysteine to the conserved J-encoded phenylalanine. The earlier analysis of approximately 590 of the donors excluded any sequence lacking an unambiguous match to a single V gene segment. An earlier analysis of just under 600 of the donors called V segments functional above 56.7% productive rearrangements and segregating when the between-donor standard deviation exceeded 5%. To diagnose cytomegalovirus status from the catalog of TCR beta chain sequences, a statistical classification framework was built. V and J gene assignment, in a later analysis, came from comparing TCR nucleotide sequences with IMGT/GENE-DB human TR gene sequences. The TCRdist pipeline was used in a later analysis to assign CDR3 sequences and most-parsimonious VDJ recombination scenarios. In a later analysis, each TCR beta chain was defined by its CDR3 amino acid sequence together with its V-gene family, and reads without a unique V-gene family were excluded. To address suspected cross-contamination and a sequencing artifact, a later analysis removed approximately 590 highly shared, low-generation-probability nucleotide sequences. In a later analysis, a clonal expansion index was calculated for each public chain from normalized within-repertoire ranks of inferred template counts. A later analysis computed generation probabilities with a VDJ recombination model fitted to out-of-frame rearrangements, and checked the results against IGoR. In a later analysis, hypergeometric tests were used to score TCR-TCR, TCR-HLA and TCR-CMV co-occurrence, with a repertoire-size bias correction applied to TCR pairs. In a later analysis, false discovery rates were estimated by permuting HLA or CMV assignments 20 times. In a later analysis, co-occurring TCRs were grouped with DBSCAN, and TCRdist sequence similarity was added when clustering was performed within HLA-allele-positive subsets. Repertoires with fewer than 30,000 or more than 120,000 public chains, plus five repertoires with anomalous nucleotide sharing, were excluded from co-occurrence clustering. Sourced from immuneACCESS, this table was stored by TCRdb with only in-frame sequences that have V and J called. A share of the clones is absent; for the studies checked, an unresolved V gene accounts for under half, and the remainder has no known explanation. That table is the source of V, J and clone size, and D and trimming were worked out from the DNA. This sample lists some 110,000 clones; about 76% were detected once. The ten largest account for around 4.9% of the sample.

In regard to this clone: Its antigen is still unknown. Base qualities are missing; no much larger clone stands one base away.

This clonotype was obtained from a man between 25 and 39 years old in good health and CMV-seropositive. The sample comprised PBMCs.

The CDR3 protein is CASSQSQGEAEAFF. The sequence in DNA is TGCGCCAGCAGTCAATCGCAGGGTGAGGCTGAAGCTTTCTTT. The chain is assembled from TRBV23-1 and TRBJ1-1; TRBD1 might be the D gene, on 5 matching bases. TRBV23-1 is marked as an open reading frame, function uncertain. Counted from cysteine to phenylalanine, this CDR3 has 14 amino acids. Of the read, only the CDR3 DNA is kept; its 42 bases are in frame from base 1. Trimming takes 0 bases from V and 6 bases from J, and the germline ends sit 11 bases apart.